This T cell receptor (beta chain) was found in a study of blood T cell dynamics during melanoma immunotherapy. About the research overall: Standard first-line treatment here was pembrolizumab or nivolumab plus ipilimumab in metastatic melanoma.

The CDR3 spans 15 residues. Germline lookup yields CDR1 SGHKS and CDR2 YYEKEE (reference sequence). The V end was cut by 4 bases, the J end by 4 bases, with 17 bases between. Time point meaning: week 3, after first cycle of checkpoint inhibitor. Produced via immunoSEQ multiplex PCR; TCRdb's table is partial and in-frame only. The sample carries about 11,000 clones, approximately 81% recorded once. Points on this clone: The antigen is unknown.

Study findings and constraints: It remained unknown if the driving T cell clones were melanoma-specific. At W3, later disease-control patients showed bifurcated PBMC repertoire changes, unlike progressors.

This sequence was found in a human donor with melanoma. J is TRBJ1-1 and V is TRBV5-5; D gene ambiguous. Sequences were derived from blood, sampled from a patient treated with checkpoint blockade. In DNA, the CDR3 is TGTGCCAGCAGCCAACAACCCACAGTGGGCACTGAAGCTTTCTTT. This sequence encodes CASSQQPTVGTEAFF.